The clone carrying this T cell receptor (beta chain) has only a few counts. The data belong to a study of human T cells and chemical hapten exposure. Time point meaning: pre-sensitization, week 0. Treatment specified: therapeutic diphenylcyclopropenone sensitization with weekly scalp DPC. The CDR3 runs 16 residues. V was trimmed by 0 bases and J by 3 bases, leaving 13 bases between them. CDR1 and CDR2 from the germline V gene are LGHNA and YNFKEQ. Each CDR3 protein is one row after TCRdb ran MiXCR on the RACE reads. The sample lists 240,000 or so distinct CDR3 sequences; about 9% were seen once. The sequence was obtained from a middle-aged woman with alopecia areata. Some clones in this sample may be carry-over from other donors' samples. J is TRBJ2-3 and V is TRBV4-2, with D possibly being TRBD1 or TRBD2 (5 bases each). The specimen comprised whole blood, sampled in connection with sensitization to the hapten diphenylcyclopropenone (DPC). In nucleotides, the CDR3 is TGTGCCAGCAGCCAAGATAGCCTAGCAGGGACAGATACGCAGTATTTT. Translated, it gives CASSQDSLAGTDTQYF.